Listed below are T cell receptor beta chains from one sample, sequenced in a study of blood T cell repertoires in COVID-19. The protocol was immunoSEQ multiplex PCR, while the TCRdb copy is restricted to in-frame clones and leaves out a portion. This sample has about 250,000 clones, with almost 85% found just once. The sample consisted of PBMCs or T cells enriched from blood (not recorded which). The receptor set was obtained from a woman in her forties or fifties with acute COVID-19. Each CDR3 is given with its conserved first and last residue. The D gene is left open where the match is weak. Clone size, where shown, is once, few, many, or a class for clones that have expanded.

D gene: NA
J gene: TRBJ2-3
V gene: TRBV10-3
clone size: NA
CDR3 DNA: TGTGCCATCAGCTCCGGCAGGGGAGATACGCAGTATTTT
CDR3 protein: CAISSGRGDTQYF

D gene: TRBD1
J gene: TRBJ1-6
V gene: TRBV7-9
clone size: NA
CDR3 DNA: TGTGCCAGCAGCTTCAGGGGGAGCTCCTATAATTCACCCCTCCACTTT
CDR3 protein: CASSFRGSSYNSPLHF

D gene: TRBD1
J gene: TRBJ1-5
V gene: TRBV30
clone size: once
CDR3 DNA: TGTGCCTGGAGTCAGACAGGGGGCGGTCAGCCCCAGCATTTT
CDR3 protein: CAWSQTGGGQPQHF

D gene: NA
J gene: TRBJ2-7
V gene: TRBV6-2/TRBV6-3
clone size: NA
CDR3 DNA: TGTGCCAGCAGCACTTACTACGAGCAGTACTTC
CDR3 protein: CASSTYYEQYF

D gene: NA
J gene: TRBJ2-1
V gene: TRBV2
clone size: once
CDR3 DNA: TGTGCCAGCAGTGGAACAGGGTTACCGTTCTTC
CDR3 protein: CASSGTGLPFF

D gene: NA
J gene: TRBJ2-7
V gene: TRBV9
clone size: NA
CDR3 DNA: TGTGCCAGCAGCCCCAGGGGTGACGAGAGCTCCTACGAGCAGTACTTC
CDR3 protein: CASSPRGDESSYEQYF

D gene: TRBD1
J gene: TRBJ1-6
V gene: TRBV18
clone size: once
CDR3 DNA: TGTGCCAGCTCAACCGCGACAGGGAACAACAATTCACCCCTCCACTTT
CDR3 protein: CASSTATGNNNSPLHF

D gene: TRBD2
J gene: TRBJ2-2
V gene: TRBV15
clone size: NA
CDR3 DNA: TGTGCCACCAGCAAGGGACTAGCGGGGGGGCTGGACACCGGGGAGCTGTTTTTT
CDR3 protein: CATSKGLAGGLDTGELFF

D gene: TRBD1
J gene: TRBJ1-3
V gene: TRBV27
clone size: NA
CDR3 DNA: TGTGCCAGCAGTTCATACTACGGACAGGGGGGAAGTGGTGAGGGCACCATATATTTT
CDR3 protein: CASSSYYGQGGSGEGTIYF

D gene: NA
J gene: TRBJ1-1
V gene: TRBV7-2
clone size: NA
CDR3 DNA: TGTGCCAGCATCCTAGGGTGGGGAGGAACTGAAGCTTTCTTT
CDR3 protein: CASILGWGGTEAFF

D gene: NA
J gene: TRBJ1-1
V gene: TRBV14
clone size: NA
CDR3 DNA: TGTGCCAGCAGCCAAGAACGGGGGTTCAATACTGAAGCTTTCTTT
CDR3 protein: CASSQERGFNTEAFF

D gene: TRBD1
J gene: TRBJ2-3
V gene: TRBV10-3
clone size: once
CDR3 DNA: TGTGCCATCAGTGAGGGGACAGGGACAGATACGCAGTATTTT
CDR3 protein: CAISEGTGTDTQYF

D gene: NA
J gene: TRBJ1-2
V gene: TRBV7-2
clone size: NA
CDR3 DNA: TGTGCCAGCAGCCCAGGCCAGGCGTCATATGGCTACACCTTC
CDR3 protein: CASSPGQASYGYTF

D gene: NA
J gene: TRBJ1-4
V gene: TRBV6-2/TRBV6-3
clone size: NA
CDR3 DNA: TGTGCCAGCAGTTACAGAGCAGGCCCCGCAGGAACTAATGAAAAACTGTTTTTT
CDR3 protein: CASSYRAGPAGTNEKLFF

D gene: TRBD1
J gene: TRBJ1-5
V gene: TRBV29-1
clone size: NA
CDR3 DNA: TGCAGCGTTGGGACAGGGAATAGCAATCAGCCCCAGCATTTT
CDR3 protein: CSVGTGNSNQPQHF

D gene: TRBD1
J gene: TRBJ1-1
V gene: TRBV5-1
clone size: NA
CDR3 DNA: TGCGCCAGCAGCACAGGGGGGTTCACTGAAGCTTTCTTT
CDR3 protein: CASSTGGFTEAFF

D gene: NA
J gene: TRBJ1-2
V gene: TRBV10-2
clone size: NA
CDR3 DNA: TGCGCCAGCAGTGACGGGACAAGCCGGGGCTACACCTTC
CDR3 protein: CASSDGTSRGYTF

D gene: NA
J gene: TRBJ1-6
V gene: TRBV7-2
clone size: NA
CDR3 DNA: TGTGCCAGCAGCTTAGAGGGAGGGTTCCCCTATAATTCACCCCTCCACTTT
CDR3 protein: CASSLEGGFPYNSPLHF

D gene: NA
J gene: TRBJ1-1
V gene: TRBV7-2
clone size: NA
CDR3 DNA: NA
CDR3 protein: CASSPRDFRGEAFF

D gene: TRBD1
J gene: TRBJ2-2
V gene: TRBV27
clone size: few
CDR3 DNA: TGTGCCAGCAGTGCGGGACAGGCCACCGGGGAGCTGTTTTTT
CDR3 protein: CASSAGQATGELFF

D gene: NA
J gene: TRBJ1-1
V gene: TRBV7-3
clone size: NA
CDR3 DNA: TGTGCCAGCAGCTTCCAAGGGGGAGTCACTGAAGCTTTCTTT
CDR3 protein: CASSFQGGVTEAFF

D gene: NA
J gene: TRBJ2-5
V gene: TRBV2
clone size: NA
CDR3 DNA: TGTGCCAGCAGCCTCGGAGCAGAGACCCAGTACTTC
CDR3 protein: CASSLGAETQYF

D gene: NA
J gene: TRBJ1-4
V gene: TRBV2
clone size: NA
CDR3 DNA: TGTGCCAGCAGTGAAGCCAACACCGGGAGCGCAAAACTGTTTTTT
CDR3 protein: CASSEANTGSAKLFF

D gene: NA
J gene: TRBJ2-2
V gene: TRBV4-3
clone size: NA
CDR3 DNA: TGCGCCAGCAGCAAGAAGTGGAGGAACACCGGGGAGCTGTTTTTT
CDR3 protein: CASSKKWRNTGELFF

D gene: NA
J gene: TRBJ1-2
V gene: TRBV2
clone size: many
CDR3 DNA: TGTGCCAGCACGGACACTTACTATGGCTACACCTTC
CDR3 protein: CASTDTYYGYTF

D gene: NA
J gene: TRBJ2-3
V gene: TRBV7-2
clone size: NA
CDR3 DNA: TGTGCCAGCAGCGCCGGGACAGATACGCAGTATTTT
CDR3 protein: CASSAGTDTQYF

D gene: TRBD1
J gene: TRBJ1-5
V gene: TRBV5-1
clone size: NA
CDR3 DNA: TGCGCCAGCAGCCTCGCGGGACAGGATAATCAGCCCCAGCATTTT
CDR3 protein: CASSLAGQDNQPQHF

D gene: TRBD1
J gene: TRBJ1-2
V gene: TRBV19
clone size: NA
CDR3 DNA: TGTGCCAGCGTCGGACAGGGAGTCTATGGCTACACCTTC
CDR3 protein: CASVGQGVYGYTF

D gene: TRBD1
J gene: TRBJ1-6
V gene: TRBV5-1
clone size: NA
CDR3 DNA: TGCGCCAGCAGCTTGGCAGGGGGCGGATCACCCCTCCACTTT
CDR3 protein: CASSLAGGGSPLHF

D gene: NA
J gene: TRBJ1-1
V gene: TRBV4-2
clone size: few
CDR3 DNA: TGTGCCAGCAGCCCCGAAGTCGTTAGGACAGTTCCGTCGGCTGAAGCTTTCTTT
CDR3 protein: CASSPEVVRTVPSAEAFF

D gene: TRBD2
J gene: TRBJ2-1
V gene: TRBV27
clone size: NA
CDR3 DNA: TGTGCCAGCAGGGTGGGCCTAGCGGACAATGAGCAGTTCTTC
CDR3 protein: CASRVGLADNEQFF

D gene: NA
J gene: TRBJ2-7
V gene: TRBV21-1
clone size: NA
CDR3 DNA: TGTGGACTGGAGCGGCGGGGCCACTACGAGCAGTACTTC
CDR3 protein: CGLERRGHYEQYF

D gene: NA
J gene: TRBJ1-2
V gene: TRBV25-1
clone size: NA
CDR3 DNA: TGTGCCAGCTCAGACTCGACGCTTACTAACTATGGCTACACCTTC
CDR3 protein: CASSDSTLTNYGYTF

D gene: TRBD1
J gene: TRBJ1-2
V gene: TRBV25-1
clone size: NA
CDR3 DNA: TGTGCCAGCAGTGACTCCGGGACAGTGGCCGACTATGGCTACACCTTC
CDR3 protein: CASSDSGTVADYGYTF

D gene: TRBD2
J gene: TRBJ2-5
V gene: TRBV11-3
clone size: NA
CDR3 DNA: TGTGCCAGCAGTCTTGGGGGGACTACAAGGTTGGAGACCCAGTACTTC
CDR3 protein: CASSLGGTTRLETQYF

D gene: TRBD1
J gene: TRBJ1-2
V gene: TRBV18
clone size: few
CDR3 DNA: TGTGCCAGCTCAGATCGGACAGGTCAAAACTATGGCTACACCTTC
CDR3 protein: CASSDRTGQNYGYTF

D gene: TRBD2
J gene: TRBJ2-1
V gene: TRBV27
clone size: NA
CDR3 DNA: TGTGCCAGCAGTTCCGATATAGCGGGGGGAGGGAATGAGCAGTTCTTC
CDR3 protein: CASSSDIAGGGNEQFF

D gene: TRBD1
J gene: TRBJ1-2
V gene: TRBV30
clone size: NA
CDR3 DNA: TGTGCCTGGAGAGACCCGGACAGGGGAGGCTACACCTTC
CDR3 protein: CAWRDPDRGGYTF

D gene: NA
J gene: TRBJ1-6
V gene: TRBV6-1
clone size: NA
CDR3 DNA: TGTGCCAGCAGTGAAGGGGCAGCCGGTTTGGCACCCCTCCACTTT
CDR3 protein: CASSEGAAGLAPLHF

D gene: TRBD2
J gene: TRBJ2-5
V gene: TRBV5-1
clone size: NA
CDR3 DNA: TGCGCCACCGGGGAGCAATCCCGGGGGGCCCAGTACTTC
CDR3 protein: CATGEQSRGAQYF

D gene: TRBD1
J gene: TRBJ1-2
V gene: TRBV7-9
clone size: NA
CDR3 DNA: TGTGCCAGCAGCCCGACAGGGTTTCTTGGCTATGGCTACACCTTC
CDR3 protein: CASSPTGFLGYGYTF

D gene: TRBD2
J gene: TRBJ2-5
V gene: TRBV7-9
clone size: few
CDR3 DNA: TGTGCCAGCAGCTTAGGGGGGACTAGCGGGTTTGAGACCCAGTACTTC
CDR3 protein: CASSLGGTSGFETQYF

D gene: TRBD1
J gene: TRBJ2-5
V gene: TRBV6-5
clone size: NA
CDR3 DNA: TGTGCCAGCCTCCTAAGGGGACAGCTTTTGGAGACCCAGTACTTC
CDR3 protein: CASLLRGQLLETQYF

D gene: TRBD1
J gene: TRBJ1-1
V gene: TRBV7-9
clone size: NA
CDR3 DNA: TGTGCCAGCAGCTTACCCGGACAGGAACTATTT
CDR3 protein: CASSLPGQELF

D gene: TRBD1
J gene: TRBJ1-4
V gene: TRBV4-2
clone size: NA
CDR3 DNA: TGTGCCAGCAGCCTAACCGGGACAGGGGTCGAAAAACTGTTTTTT
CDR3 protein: CASSLTGTGVEKLFF

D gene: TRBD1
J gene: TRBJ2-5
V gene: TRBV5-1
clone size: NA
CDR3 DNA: TGCGCCAGCAGCCCGGGACAGGGGGAGACCCAGTACTTC
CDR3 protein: CASSPGQGETQYF

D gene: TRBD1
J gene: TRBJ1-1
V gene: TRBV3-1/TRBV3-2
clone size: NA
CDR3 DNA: TGTGCCAGCAGCCCCGGGACAGGGGGCAACACTGAAGCTTTCTTT
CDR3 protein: CASSPGTGGNTEAFF

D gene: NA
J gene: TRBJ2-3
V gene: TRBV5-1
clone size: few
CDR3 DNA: TGCGCCAGCAGCTTGGAGGGCGGGCCCCAAGATACGCAGTATTTT
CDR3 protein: CASSLEGGPQDTQYF

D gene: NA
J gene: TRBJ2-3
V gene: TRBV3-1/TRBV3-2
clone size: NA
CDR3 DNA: TGTGCCAGCAGCCAAGATCAAGGGGGTCGCACAGATACGCAGTATTTT
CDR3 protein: CASSQDQGGRTDTQYF

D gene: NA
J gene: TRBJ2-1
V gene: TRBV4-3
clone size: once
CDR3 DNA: TGCGCCAGCAGCCAAGATTGGGCGGGTTTCTCCTACAATGAGCAGTTCTTC
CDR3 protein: CASSQDWAGFSYNEQFF

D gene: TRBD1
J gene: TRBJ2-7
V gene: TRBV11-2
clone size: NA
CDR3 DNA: TGTGCCAGCAGCCCTTGGACAGGGGCGGGCGAGCAGTACTTC
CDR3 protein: CASSPWTGAGEQYF

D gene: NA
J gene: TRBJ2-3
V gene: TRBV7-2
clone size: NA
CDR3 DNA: TGTGCCAGCAGCTTTAGAGATACGCAGTATTTT
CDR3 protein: CASSFRDTQYF